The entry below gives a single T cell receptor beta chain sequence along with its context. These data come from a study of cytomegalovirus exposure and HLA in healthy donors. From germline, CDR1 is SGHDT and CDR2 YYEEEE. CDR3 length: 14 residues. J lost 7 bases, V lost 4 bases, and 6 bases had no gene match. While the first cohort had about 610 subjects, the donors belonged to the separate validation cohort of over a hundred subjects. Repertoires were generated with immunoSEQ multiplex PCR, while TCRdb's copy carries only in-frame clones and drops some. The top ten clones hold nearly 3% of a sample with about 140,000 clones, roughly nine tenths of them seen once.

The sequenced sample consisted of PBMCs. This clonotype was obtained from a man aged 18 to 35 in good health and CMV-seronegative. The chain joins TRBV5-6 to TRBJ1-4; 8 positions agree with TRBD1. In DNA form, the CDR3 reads TGTGCCAGCAGCCTACAGGGGGTCGGTGAAAAACTGTTTTTT. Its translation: CASSLQGVGEKLFF.